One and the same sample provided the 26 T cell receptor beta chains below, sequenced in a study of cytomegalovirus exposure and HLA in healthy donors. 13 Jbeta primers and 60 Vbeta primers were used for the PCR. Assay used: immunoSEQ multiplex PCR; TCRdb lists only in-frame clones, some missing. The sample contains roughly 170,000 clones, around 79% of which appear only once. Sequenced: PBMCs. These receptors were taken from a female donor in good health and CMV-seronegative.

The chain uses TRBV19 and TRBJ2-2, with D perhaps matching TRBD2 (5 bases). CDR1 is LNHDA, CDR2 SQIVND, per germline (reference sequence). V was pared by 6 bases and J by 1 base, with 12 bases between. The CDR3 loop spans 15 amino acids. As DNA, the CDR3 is TGTGCCAGTAGAATGAGAAGCGGGAACACCGGGGAGCTGTTTTTT. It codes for CASRMRSGNTGELFF.

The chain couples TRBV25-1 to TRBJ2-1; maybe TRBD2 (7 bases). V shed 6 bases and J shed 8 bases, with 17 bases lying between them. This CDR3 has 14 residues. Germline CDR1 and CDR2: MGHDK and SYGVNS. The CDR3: CASRKGGSQDEQFF. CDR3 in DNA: TGTGCCAGCAGAAAGGGGGGGAGTCAAGATGAGCAGTTCTTC.

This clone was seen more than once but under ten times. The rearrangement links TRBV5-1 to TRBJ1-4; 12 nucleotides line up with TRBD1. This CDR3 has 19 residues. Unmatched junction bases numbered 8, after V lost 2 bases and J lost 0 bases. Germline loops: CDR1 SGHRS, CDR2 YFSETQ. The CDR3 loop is CASSFGTGGFFATNEKLFF. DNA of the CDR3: TGCGCCAGCAGCTTCGGGACAGGGGGCTTTTTTGCAACTAATGAAAAACTGTTTTTT.

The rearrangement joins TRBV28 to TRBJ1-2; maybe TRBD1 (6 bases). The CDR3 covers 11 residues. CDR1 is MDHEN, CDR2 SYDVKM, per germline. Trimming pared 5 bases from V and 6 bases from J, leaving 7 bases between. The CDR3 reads CASSPGDGYTF. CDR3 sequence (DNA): TGTGCCAGCAGTCCAGGGGATGGCTACACCTTC.

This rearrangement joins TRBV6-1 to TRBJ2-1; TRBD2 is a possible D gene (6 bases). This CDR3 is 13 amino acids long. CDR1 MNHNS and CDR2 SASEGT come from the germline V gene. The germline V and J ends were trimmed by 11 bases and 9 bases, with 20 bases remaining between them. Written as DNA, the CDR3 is TGTGCCTGCGGGACCCCGGTGGGAAGTGAGCAGTTCTTC. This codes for CACGTPVGSEQFF.

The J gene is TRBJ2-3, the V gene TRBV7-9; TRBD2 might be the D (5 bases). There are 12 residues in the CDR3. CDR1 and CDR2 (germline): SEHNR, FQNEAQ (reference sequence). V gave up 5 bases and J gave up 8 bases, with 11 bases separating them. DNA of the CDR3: TGTGCCAGCAGCCCGGGATTAGGTACGCAGTATTTT. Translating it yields CASSPGLGTQYF. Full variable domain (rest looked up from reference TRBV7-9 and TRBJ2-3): DTGVSQNPRHKITKRGQNVTFRCDPISEHNRLYWYRQTLGQGPEFLTYFQNEAQLEKSRLLSDRFSAERPKGSFSTLEIQRTEQGDSAMYLCASSPGLGTQYFGPGTRLTVL.

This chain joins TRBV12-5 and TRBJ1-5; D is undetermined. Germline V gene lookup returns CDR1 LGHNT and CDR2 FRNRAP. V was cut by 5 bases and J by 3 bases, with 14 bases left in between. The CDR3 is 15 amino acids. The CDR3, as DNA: TGTGCTAGTGGTCCCGGGAGCAGTAACAATCAGCCCCAGCATTTT. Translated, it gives CASGPGSSNNQPQHF.

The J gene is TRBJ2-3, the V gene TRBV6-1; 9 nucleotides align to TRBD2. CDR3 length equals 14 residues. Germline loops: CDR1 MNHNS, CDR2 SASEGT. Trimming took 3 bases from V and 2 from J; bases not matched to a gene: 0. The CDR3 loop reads CASSEGLATDTQYF. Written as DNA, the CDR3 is TGTGCCAGCAGTGAGGGACTAGCCACAGATACGCAGTATTTT.

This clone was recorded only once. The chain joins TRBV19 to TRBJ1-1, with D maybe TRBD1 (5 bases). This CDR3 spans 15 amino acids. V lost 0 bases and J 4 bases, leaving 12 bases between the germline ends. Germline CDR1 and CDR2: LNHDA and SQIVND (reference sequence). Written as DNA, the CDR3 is TGTGCCAGTAGTATAGATGGGGGAGGCGCCACTGAAGCTTTCTTT. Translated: CASSIDGGGATEAFF.

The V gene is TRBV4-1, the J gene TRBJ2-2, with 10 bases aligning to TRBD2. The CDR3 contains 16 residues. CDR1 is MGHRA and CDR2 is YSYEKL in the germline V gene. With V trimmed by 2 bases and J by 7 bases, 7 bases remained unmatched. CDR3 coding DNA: TGCGCCAGCAGCCAAAGCACGACTAGCGGGCTCGGGGAGCTGTTTTTT. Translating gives CASSQSTTSGLGELFF.

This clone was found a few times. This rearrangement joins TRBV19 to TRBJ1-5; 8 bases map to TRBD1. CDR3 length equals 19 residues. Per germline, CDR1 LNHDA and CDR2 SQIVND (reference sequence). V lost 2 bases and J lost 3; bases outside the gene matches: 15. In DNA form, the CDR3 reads TGTGCCAGTAGTATATATCACTTTGGACAGGGACATAACAATCAGCCCCAGCATTTT. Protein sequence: CASSIYHFGQGHNNQPQHF.

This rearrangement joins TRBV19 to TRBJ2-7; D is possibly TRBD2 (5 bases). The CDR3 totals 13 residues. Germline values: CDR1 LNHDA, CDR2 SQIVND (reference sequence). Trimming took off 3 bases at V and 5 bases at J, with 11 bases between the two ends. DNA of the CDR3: TGTGCCAGTAGTATGGACGGAGGAGACGAGCAGTACTTC. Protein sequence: CASSMDGGDEQYF.

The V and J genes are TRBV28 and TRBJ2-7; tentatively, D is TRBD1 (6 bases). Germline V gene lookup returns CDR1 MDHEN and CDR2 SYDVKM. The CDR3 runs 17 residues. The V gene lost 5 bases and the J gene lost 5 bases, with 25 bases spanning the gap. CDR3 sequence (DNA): TGTGCCAGCAGTCCTCCCGGACAGTACAGCCCAGCCAACGAGCAGTACTTC. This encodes CASSPPGQYSPANEQYF.

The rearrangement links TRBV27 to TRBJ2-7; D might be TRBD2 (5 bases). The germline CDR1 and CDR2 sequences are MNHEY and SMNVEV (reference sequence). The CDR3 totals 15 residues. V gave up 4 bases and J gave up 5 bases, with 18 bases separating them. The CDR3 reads CASSSFALLGDEQYF. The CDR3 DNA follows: TGTGCCAGCAGTTCTTTTGCCCTGCTCGGGGACGAGCAGTACTTC.

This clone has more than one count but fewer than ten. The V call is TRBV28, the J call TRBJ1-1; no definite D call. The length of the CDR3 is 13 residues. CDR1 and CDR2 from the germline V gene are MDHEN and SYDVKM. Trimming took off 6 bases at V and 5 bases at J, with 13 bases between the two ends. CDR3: CASRSLAWTEAFF. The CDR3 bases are TGTGCCAGCAGATCACTCGCGTGGACTGAAGCTTTCTTT.

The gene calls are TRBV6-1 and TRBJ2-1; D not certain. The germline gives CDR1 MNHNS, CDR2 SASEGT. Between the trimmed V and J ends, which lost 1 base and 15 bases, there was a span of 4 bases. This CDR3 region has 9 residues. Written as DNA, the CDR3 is TGTGCCAGCAGTGAAGTGGCGTTCTTC. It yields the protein CASSEVAFF.

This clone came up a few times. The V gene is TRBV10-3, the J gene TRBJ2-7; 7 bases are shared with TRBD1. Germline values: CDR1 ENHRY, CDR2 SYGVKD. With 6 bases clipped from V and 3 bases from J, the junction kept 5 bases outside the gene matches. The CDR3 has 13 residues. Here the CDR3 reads CAIRSGTDYEQYF. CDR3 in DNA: TGTGCCATCAGATCCGGGACAGACTACGAGCAGTACTTC.

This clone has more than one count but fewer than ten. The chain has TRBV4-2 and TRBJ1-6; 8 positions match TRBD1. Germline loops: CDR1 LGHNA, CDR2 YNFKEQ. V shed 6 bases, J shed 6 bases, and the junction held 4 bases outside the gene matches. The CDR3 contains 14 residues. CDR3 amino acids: CASRPGQGNSPLHF. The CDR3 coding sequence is TGTGCCAGCAGACCTGGACAGGGTAATTCACCCCTCCACTTT.

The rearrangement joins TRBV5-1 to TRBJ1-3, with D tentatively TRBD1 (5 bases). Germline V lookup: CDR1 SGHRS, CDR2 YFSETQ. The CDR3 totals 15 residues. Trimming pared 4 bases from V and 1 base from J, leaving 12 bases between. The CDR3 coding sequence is TGCGCCAGCAGCAGAGGAGGGGTTTCTGGAAACACCATATATTTT. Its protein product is CASSRGGVSGNTIYF.

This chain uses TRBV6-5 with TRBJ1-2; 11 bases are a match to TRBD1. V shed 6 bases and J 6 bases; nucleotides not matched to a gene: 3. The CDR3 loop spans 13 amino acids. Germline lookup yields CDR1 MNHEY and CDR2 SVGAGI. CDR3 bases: TGTGCCAGCAGGGGGACAGGGGGGAATGGCTACACCTTC. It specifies CASRGTGGNGYTF.

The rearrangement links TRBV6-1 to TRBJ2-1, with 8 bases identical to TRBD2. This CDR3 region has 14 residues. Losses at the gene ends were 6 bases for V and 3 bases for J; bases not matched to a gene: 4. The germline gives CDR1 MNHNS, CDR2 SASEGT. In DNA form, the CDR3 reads TGTGCCAGCAGGCCTGGGACTAGCTACAATGAGCAGTTCTTC. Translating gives CASRPGTSYNEQFF.

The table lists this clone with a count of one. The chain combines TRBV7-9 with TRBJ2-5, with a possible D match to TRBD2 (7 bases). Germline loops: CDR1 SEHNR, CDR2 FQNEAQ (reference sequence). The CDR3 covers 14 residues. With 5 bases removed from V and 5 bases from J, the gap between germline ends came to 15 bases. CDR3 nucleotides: TGTGCCAGCAGCAACGGGGGGAGGGGGGAGACCCAGTACTTC. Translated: CASSNGGRGETQYF.

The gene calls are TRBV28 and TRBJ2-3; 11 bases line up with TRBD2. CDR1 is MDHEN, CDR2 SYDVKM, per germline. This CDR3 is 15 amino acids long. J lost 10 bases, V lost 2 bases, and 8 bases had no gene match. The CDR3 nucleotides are TGTGCCAGCAGTTTAGCCGGGACTAGCGGTCTTGCGCAGTATTTT. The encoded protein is CASSLAGTSGLAQYF.

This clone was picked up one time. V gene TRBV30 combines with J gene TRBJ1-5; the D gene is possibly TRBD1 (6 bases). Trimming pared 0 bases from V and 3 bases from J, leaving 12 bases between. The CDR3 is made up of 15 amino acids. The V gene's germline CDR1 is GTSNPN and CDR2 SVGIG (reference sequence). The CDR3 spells CAWSVEQGYNQPQHF. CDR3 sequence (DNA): TGTGCCTGGAGTGTAGAGCAGGGGTACAATCAGCCCCAGCATTTT.

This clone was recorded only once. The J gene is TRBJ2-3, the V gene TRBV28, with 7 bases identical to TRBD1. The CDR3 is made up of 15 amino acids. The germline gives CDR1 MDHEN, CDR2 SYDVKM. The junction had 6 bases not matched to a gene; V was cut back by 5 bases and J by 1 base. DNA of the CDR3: TGTGCCAGCAGTCTGACAGGGATGGGCACAGATACGCAGTATTTT. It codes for CASSLTGMGTDTQYF.

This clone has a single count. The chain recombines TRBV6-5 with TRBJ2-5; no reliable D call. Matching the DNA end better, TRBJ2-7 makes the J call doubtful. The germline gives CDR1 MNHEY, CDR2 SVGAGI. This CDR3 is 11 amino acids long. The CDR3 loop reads CASSLLDEQYF. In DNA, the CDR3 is TGTGCCAGCAGTCTCCTAGACGAGCAGTACTTC.